This T cell receptor beta chain was profiled in a study of T cell repertoires in cytomegalovirus infection. In the study overall: Shared public TCR beta signatures pointed to both CMV infection and a matching HLA type. Study-level findings and limits: HLA-C-restricted, CMV-specific TCR beta clonotypes were dominant ex vivo.

On this clonotype: Its antigen is as yet unknown.

The ends were cut back, 0 bases at V and 4 bases at J, with 7 bases in the middle. Germline assignment: CDR1 MNHNS and CDR2 SASEGT. The CDR3 is 14 residues long. TCRdb reanalysed the reads using MiXCR and keeps one entry per CDR3 protein. The sample has 200,000 to 300,000 distinct CDR3 sequences, roughly 13% seen once. The TCR sequence derives from a human donor in good health (CMV status not recorded). Some clones in this sample may be carry-over from other donors' samples. The rearrangement joins TRBV6-1 to TRBJ2-1; D is unclear. Sequencing used PBMCs. The CDR3 sequence is CASSEALTYNEQFF. As DNA, the CDR3 is TGTGCCAGCAGTGAAGCCTTGACGTACAATGAGCAGTTCTTC.